The 4 T cell receptor beta chains given below trace back to one sample, sequenced in a study of beta chain features in type 1 diabetes. Expressed TCRB transcripts got sequenced, as all isolated RNA was reverse transcribed. Sequencing was performed with immunoSEQ multiplex PCR; in TCRdb, only in-frame clones are kept and a portion is missing. The data hold 810,000 or so clones, with roughly 16% observed a single time. Sequencing used naive CD4+ T cells from blood. These receptors were taken from a woman aged 18-29 years in good health.

The rearrangement links TRBV2 to TRBJ2-3, with 8 bases identical to TRBD1. The V and J ends lost 1 base and 1 base, in that order; junction bases with no gene match: 7. The CDR3 totals 17 residues. The germline gives CDR1 SNHLY, CDR2 FYNNEI. The CDR3 DNA sequence: TGTGCCAGCAGTGAAGAGATGACAGGGGTAGGCACAGATACGCAGTATTTT. It translates to CASSEEMTGVGTDTQYF.

There are a few counts of this clone. The chain recombines TRBV10-3 with TRBJ2-1, with TRBD2 identical over 7 bases. Germline trimming cut 5 bases from V and 2 bases from J; bases unmatched to any gene: 3. In germline, CDR1 is ENHRY, CDR2 SYGVKD. The CDR3 is 14 residues long. For the CDR3, the DNA is TGTGCCATCAGTTTGGGGGGGACCTACAATGAGCAGTTCTTC. Translation gives CAISLGGTYNEQFF.

The chain joins TRBV28 to TRBJ1-5, with 7 bases identical to TRBD1. From germline, CDR1 is MDHEN and CDR2 SYDVKM. This CDR3 region has 16 residues. Losses at the gene ends were 4 bases for V and 13 bases for J; bases not matched to a gene: 19. The CDR3 spells CASSYSLRDRDLFQHF. In DNA form, the CDR3 reads TGTGCCAGCAGTTACTCCCTGCGGGACAGAGATCTTTTTCAGCATTTT.

This clone has more than one count but fewer than ten. V is TRBV28 and J is TRBJ2-7, with D possibly being TRBD2 (6 bases). Trimming took 0 bases from V and 3 from J, leaving 12 bases between them. CDR1 is MDHEN and CDR2 is SYDVKM in the germline V gene. This CDR3 comprises 15 residues. The CDR3 here is CASSLWSSDYYEQYF. The DNA for the CDR3 is TGTGCCAGCAGTTTATGGTCTAGCGACTACTACGAGCAGTACTTC.